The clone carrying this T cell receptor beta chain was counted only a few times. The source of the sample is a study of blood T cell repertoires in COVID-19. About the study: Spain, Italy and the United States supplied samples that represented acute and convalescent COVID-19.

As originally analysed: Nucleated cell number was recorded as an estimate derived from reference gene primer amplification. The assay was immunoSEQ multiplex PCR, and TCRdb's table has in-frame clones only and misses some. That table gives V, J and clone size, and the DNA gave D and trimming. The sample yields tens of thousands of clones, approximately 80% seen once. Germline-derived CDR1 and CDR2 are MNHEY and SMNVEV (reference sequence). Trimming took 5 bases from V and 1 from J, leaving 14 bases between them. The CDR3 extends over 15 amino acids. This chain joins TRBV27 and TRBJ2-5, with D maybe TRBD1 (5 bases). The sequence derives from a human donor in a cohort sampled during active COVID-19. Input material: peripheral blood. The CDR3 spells CASSLRAGIQETQYF. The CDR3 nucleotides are TGTGCCAGCAGTCTACGGGCAGGGATCCAAGAGACCCAGTACTTC.